A selection of T cell receptor beta chains follows, all from one sample in a study of control samples from healthy donors and cancer patients. Data came from immunoSEQ multiplex PCR; TCRdb stores just in-frame clones and leaves some out. The table shows about 110,000 clones, with roughly 90% occurring only once. The source material was blood. Receptors originate from a woman younger than 30 in good health. CDR3s include the opening cysteine and the closing phenylalanine or tryptophan.

V: TRBV7-2; J: TRBJ2-3; CDR3: CASSFNRETDTQYF
V: TRBV28; J: TRBJ2-1; CDR3: CASSLSWGPSDNEQFF
V: TRBV19; J: TRBJ2-7; CDR3: CASSLRQGSSYEQYF
V: TRBV6-1; J: TRBJ1-2; CDR3: CASSEGTGLYGYTF
V: TRBV28; J: TRBJ1-5; CDR3: CASSTTGGQPQHF
V: TRBV28; J: TRBJ2-1; CDR3: CASSSFSTTRDEQFF
V: TRBV7-2; J: TRBJ1-6; CDR3: CASSLGNSPLHF
V: TRBV30; J: TRBJ1-1; CDR3: CAWSSTGVTEAFF
V: TRBV11-1; J: TRBJ2-7; CDR3: CASSLDRGPTHEQYF
V: TRBV12-3/TRBV12-4; J: TRBJ1-4; CDR3: CASSPGPFKLFF
V: TRBV9; J: TRBJ2-7; CDR3: CASSATGTGAPQQYF
V: TRBV12-3/TRBV12-4; J: TRBJ2-5; CDR3: CASSLEDALFQYF
V: TRBV25-1; J: TRBJ2-5; CDR3: CASSDPQMYQETQYF
V: TRBV21-1; J: TRBJ1-5; CDR3: CASSKALTDRGGYSNQPQHF
V: TRBV18; J: TRBJ1-2; CDR3: CASSPPSGGAYGYTF
V: TRBV18; J: TRBJ2-5; CDR3: CASSPPKRTKEETQYF
V: TRBV28; J: TRBJ1-1; CDR3: CASSLPYREGEAFF